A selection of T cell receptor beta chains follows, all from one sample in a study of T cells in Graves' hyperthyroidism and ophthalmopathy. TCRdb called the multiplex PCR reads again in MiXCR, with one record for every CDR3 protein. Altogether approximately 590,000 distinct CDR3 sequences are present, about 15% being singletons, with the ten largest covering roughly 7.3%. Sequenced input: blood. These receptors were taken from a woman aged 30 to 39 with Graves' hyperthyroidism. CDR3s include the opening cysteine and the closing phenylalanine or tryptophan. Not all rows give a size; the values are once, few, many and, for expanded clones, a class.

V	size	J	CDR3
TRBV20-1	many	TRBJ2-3	CSATRLGTDTQYF
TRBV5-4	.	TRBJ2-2	CASRMGLAGAGELFF
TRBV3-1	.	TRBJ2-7	CASSQSAGSEQYF
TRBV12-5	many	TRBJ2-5	CASSPPRVRGQETQYF
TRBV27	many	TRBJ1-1	CASSLLGFMNTEAFF
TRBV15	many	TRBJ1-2	CATSAKSGYGGYTF
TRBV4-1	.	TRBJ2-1	CASSPRAGTSEYNEQFF
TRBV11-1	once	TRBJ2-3	CASSLAGGSPDAQYF
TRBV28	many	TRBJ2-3	CASSATSFSFTDTQYF
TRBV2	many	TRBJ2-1	CASRRTSLSYNEQFF
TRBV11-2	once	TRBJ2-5	CASSLVTGGRQETQYF
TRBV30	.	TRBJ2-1	CAWSGLAYNEHFF
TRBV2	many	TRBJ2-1	CASSEILRSSYNEQFF
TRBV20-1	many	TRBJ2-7	CSVKRGGPGEQYF
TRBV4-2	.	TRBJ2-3	CASSAKQGAADTQYF
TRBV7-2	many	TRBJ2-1	CASSLLAGPQFF